What follows are 28 T cell receptor beta chains derived from one specimen sequenced in a study of T cells in Graves' hyperthyroidism and ophthalmopathy. TCR beta CDR3 sequences were amplified from RNA transcripts. HTBI primers were employed in a first-round RT-PCR of the TCR CDR3. TCRdb re-derived calls from the multiplex PCR reads in MiXCR, one entry per CDR3 protein. Here the sample spans around 700,000 distinct CDR3 sequences, approximately 36% being singletons. Sequenced input: blood. Receptors originate from a woman between 35 and 50 years old with Graves' hyperthyroidism.

Worth noting for this clonotype: A read error may explain this, as a much larger clone is one base away. J is TRBJ2-7 and V is TRBV6-1, with 11 bases identical to TRBD1. The CDR3 consists of 15 residues. The germline gives CDR1 MNHNS, CDR2 SASEGT. This CDR3 reads CASSEWGQGGYEHYF. CDR3 in DNA: TGTGCCAGCAGTGAATGGGGACAGGGGGGCTACGAGCACTACTTC.

This clonotype was counted a few times. The chain is built from TRBV20-1 and TRBJ1-5, with D possibly matching TRBD1 (6 bases). This CDR3 region has 16 residues. The V end was cut by 3 bases, the J end by 4 bases, with 19 bases between. The V gene's germline CDR1 is DFQATT and CDR2 SNEGSKA (reference sequence). The CDR3 sequence is CSASSQGSGTNQPQHF. The CDR3, as DNA: TGCAGTGCTAGTTCACAGGGTTCTGGAACTAATCAGCCCCAGCATTTT.

The chain has TRBV10-3 and TRBJ2-2; 11 positions match TRBD1. V lost 5 bases to trimming and J lost 4 bases; unmatched junction nucleotides: 9. Per the germline V gene, CDR1 is ENHRY and CDR2 is SYGVKD. This CDR3 is built from 17 residues. CDR3 sequence: CAISWPGQGAGTGELFF. CDR3 in DNA: TGTGCCATCAGTTGGCCTGGACAGGGGGCCGGCACCGGGGAGCTGTTTTTT.

There are a few counts of this clonotype. A much larger clone is a single base away; this may be a read error. V gene TRBV19 combines with J gene TRBJ1-2; D unclear. This CDR3 spans 10 amino acids. With 6 bases removed from V and 8 bases from J, the gap between germline ends came to 7 bases. Germline-derived CDR1 and CDR2 are LNHDA and SQIVND (reference sequence). The CDR3 loop is CASRGRGYTF. CDR3 nucleotides: TGTGCCAGTAGGGGGAGAGGCTACACCTTC.

The chain links TRBV7-3 to TRBJ2-5; tentatively, D is TRBD2 (6 bases). Trimming took off 0 bases at V and 4 bases at J, with 15 bases between the two ends. CDR1 is SGHTA, CDR2 FQGTGA, per germline. The CDR3 runs 16 residues. CDR3 DNA sequence: TGTGCCAGCAGCTTAACTGGCGCGGGAAGTGGAGAGACCCAGTACTTC. It encodes CASSLTGAGSGETQYF. The full variable domain, with the rest looked up from reference TRBV7-3 and TRBJ2-5, is GAGVSQTPSNKVTEKGKYVELRCDPISGHTALYWYRQSLGQGPEFLIYFQGTGAADDSGLPNDRFFAVRPEGSVSTLKIQRTERGDSAVYLCASSLTGAGSGETQYFGPGTRLLVL.

There are many counts of this clonotype. V usage is TRBV7-2 and J usage is TRBJ2-7; 10 bases map to TRBD2. Germline assignment: CDR1 SGHTA and CDR2 FQGNSA. The length of the CDR3 is 17 residues. V lost 5 bases, J lost 1 base, and 11 bases stayed unmatched. The CDR3 sequence is CASSRMPSGGQSYEQYF. The CDR3 DNA is TGTGCCAGCAGCCGAATGCCTAGCGGGGGCCAATCCTACGAGCAGTACTTC.

Points on this clonotype: This may stem from a read error, because a much larger clone lies one nucleotide away. The rearrangement joins TRBV9 to TRBJ1-6, with D hard to call. Trimming removed 0 bases at V and 5 bases at J, with 9 bases between. CDR3 size: 15 residues. Germline V gene data show CDR1 as SGDLS and CDR2 as YYNGEE. CDR3 bases: TGTGCCAGCAGCGTAGAGGATACCGATAATTCACCCCTCCACTTT. It yields the protein CASSVEDTDNSPLHF.

The chain is built from TRBV15 and TRBJ2-5; a weak D match, TRBD1 (6 bases). The germline CDR1 and CDR2 sequences are LNHNV and YYDKDF (reference sequence). Trimming took off 0 bases at V and 5 bases at J, with 13 bases between the two ends. The length of the CDR3 is 15 residues. The CDR3 region is CATSRDPQGWETQYF. DNA of the CDR3: TGTGCCACCAGCAGAGATCCCCAGGGGTGGGAGACCCAGTACTTC.

The chain uses TRBV4-1 and TRBJ2-5, with D perhaps matching TRBD1 (6 bases). Near its end, the DNA agrees better with TRBJ2-1, so the J call may be wrong. Germline V lookup: CDR1 MGHRA, CDR2 YSYEKL. This CDR3 comprises 17 residues. CDR3 DNA: TGCGCCAGCAGCCAAGATGGAACTAGTGGGGGCCTGCAGGAGCAGTTCTTC. It encodes CASSQDGTSGGLQEQFF.

The chain uses TRBV7-9 and TRBJ2-2, with TRBD1 matching 7 bases. The trim removed 0 bases at V and 1 base at J, leaving 11 bases unmatched. Germline V gene data show CDR1 as SEHNR and CDR2 as FQNEAQ (reference sequence). The CDR3 runs 19 residues. The CDR3 sequence is CASSLAYKGHRGNTGELFF. CDR3 DNA sequence: TGTGCCAGCAGCTTAGCGTACAAGGGCCACAGGGGGAACACCGGGGAGCTGTTTTTT.

This clonotype was counted a single time. The chain's CDR3 is CASSPGQQNSPLHF. The DNA for the CDR3 is TGTGCCAGCAGCCCGGGACAGCAGAATTCACCCCTCCACTTT. The chain has TRBV7-9 and TRBJ1-6, with 7 nucleotides matching TRBD1. This CDR3 is built from 14 residues. In germline, CDR1 is SEHNR, CDR2 FQNEAQ (reference sequence). The ends lost 5 bases at V and 7 bases at J; junction bases unmatched: 5.

This clonotype has ten or more counts. This chain connects TRBV5-1 to TRBJ1-2, with D unresolved. Germline CDR1 SGHRS, CDR2 YFSETQ. The CDR3 extends over 12 amino acids. Deletions cut 0 bases from V and 6 bases from J, with 6 bases between. CDR3 sequence reads: CASSLDYDGYTF. The CDR3 DNA reads TGCGCCAGCAGCTTGGACTATGATGGCTACACCTTC.

At least ten counts were recorded for this clonotype. V usage is TRBV7-9 and J usage is TRBJ1-1, with D uncertain. The V gene lost 2 bases and the J gene lost 5 bases, with 6 bases spanning the gap. CDR1 SEHNR and CDR2 FQNEAQ come from the germline V gene (reference sequence). CDR3 length: 12 residues. Here the CDR3 reads CASSLWLTEAFF. The CDR3 DNA follows: TGTGCCAGCAGCTTATGGCTGACTGAAGCTTTCTTT.

This clonotype has only a few counts. This chain links TRBV13 with TRBJ1-1; perhaps TRBD1 as D (5 bases). CDR1 is PRHDT and CDR2 is FYEKMQ in the germline V gene (reference sequence). V lost 4 bases, J lost 8 bases, and 11 bases lay in between. CDR3 length equals 12 residues. The CDR3 here is CASSSRYREAFF. The DNA for the CDR3 is TGTGCCAGCAGCTCCCGATACAGGGAAGCTTTCTTT.

This clonotype was recorded at least ten times. The CDR3 sequence is CATYDREGNTGELFF. In nucleotides, the CDR3 is TGTGCCACGTACGACAGGGAAGGGAACACCGGGGAGCTGTTTTTT. The chain links TRBV10-3 to TRBJ2-2; TRBD1 matches at 7 bases. The V gene end was trimmed by 10 bases and the J gene end by 1 base; junction bases not matched to a gene: 9. CDR1 and CDR2 from the germline V gene are ENHRY and SYGVKD. The CDR3 has 15 amino acids.

This clonotype showed up just once. This chain links TRBV7-9 with TRBJ1-2; 12 bases line up with TRBD1. The trim removed 11 bases at V and 8 bases at J, leaving 15 bases unmatched. The CDR3 is made up of 15 amino acids. The germline CDR1 and CDR2 sequences are SEHNR and FQNEAQ (reference sequence). The CDR3 sequence is CAWITGTGGPKGYTF. For the CDR3, the DNA is TGTGCCTGGATTACCGGGACAGGGGGCCCGAAGGGCTACACCTTC.

The rearrangement uses TRBV18 and TRBJ1-2; D is unresolved. Trimming left V 0 bases short and J 5 bases short, with 10 bases between. Per the germline V gene, CDR1 is KGHSH and CDR2 is LQKENI. CDR3 size: 14 residues. CDR3 sequence: CASSPPSQNYGYTF. DNA for the CDR3: TGTGCCAGCTCACCACCGTCCCAGAATTATGGCTACACCTTC.

This clonotype was seen more than once but under ten times. J is TRBJ2-7 and V is TRBV7-8; 8 positions match TRBD2. V trimming: 1 base; J trimming: 6 bases; junction bases outside the gene matches: 14. The CDR3 covers 17 residues. Germline V CDR1 and CDR2: SGHVS, FQNEAQ. The CDR3 bases are TGTGCCAGCAGCTTAGGCCGGGGTTCGGGAGGGAGAGGCGAGCAGTACTTC. Translating it yields CASSLGRGSGGRGEQYF.

The chain is built from TRBV20-1 and TRBJ1-5; D gene ambiguous. The CDR3 runs to 11 residues. Germline V gives CDR1 DFQATT, CDR2 SNEGSKA (reference sequence). Trimming pared 0 bases from V and 15 bases from J, leaving 12 bases between. This chain's CDR3 is CSARDGRVGHF. The CDR3, as DNA: TGCAGTGCTAGAGATGGGCGAGTTGGGCATTTT.

This clonotype was detected only a few times. The chain has TRBV19 and TRBJ1-1; D might be TRBD1 (5 bases). CDR1 is LNHDA, CDR2 SQIVND, per germline (reference sequence). Trimming removed 1 base at V and 7 bases at J, with 10 bases between. CDR3 length: 13 amino acids. The CDR3 is CASSIAGTVEAFF. The CDR3 nucleotides read TGTGCCAGTAGTATAGCCGGGACGGTTGAAGCTTTCTTT. Supplemented by reference TRBV19 and TRBJ1-1, the full variable domain reads DGGITQSPKYLFRKEGQNVTLSCEQNLNHDAMYWYRQDPGQGLRLIYYSQIVNDFQKGDIAEGYSVSREKKESFPLTVTSAQKNPTAFYLCASSIAGTVEAFFGQGTRLTVV.

This clonotype was seen repeatedly, ten times or more. One end of the junction fails to match germline, which may point to a read error. The V and J genes are TRBV19 and TRBJ2-5; a weak D match, TRBD1 (5 bases). CDR1 is LNHDA, CDR2 SQIVND, per germline (reference sequence). The CDR3 consists of 14 residues. CDR3 sequence (DNA): TGTGCCAGTAGTATAGATCGACGAGACAGCTACCCTATTTTC. Its protein product is CASSIDRRDSYPIF.

J is TRBJ2-2 and V is TRBV19; 8 bases are a match to TRBD2. With V trimmed by 5 bases and J by 2 bases, 19 bases remained unmatched. Looked up from germline, CDR1 is LNHDA and CDR2 is SQIVND (reference sequence). The CDR3 sequence is 20 residues long. CDR3 region: CASSSPRGTRRGSNTGELFF. CDR3 nucleotide sequence: TGTGCCAGTAGTTCCCCGCGTGGGACTAGGCGGGGCAGTAACACCGGGGAGCTGTTTTTT. Together with reference TRBV19 and TRBJ2-2, the CDR3 gives the full variable domain: DGGITQSPKYLFRKEGQNVTLSCEQNLNHDAMYWYRQDPGQGLRLIYYSQIVNDFQKGDIAEGYSVSREKKESFPLTVTSAQKNPTAFYLCASSSPRGTRRGSNTGELFFGEGSRLTVL.

The V gene is TRBV19, the J gene TRBJ1-5; D might be TRBD1 (5 bases). This CDR3 is built from 15 residues. The germline V and J ends were trimmed by 6 bases and 3 bases, with 15 bases remaining between them. CDR1 and CDR2 (germline): LNHDA, SQIVND (reference sequence). The CDR3 region is CASRSRDRVNQPQHF. In nucleotides, the CDR3 is TGTGCCAGTAGATCCAGGGATCGGGTCAATCAGCCCCAGCATTTT. Based on the CDR3 plus reference TRBV19 and TRBJ1-5, the full variable domain is DGGITQSPKYLFRKEGQNVTLSCEQNLNHDAMYWYRQDPGQGLRLIYYSQIVNDFQKGDIAEGYSVSREKKESFPLTVTSAQKNPTAFYLCASRSRDRVNQPQHFGDGTRLSIL.

The V gene is TRBV15, the J gene TRBJ1-2; the match to TRBD1 covers 8 bases. V trimming: 3 bases; J trimming: 4 bases; junction bases outside the gene matches: 7. The CDR3 length is 15 residues. The germline CDR1 and CDR2 sequences are LNHNV and YYDKDF (reference sequence). The CDR3 spells CATSSGQGSVYGYTF. In nucleotides, the CDR3 is TGTGCCACCAGCAGTGGACAGGGTTCGGTCTATGGCTACACCTTC.

This clonotype occurred a few times. The chain couples TRBV5-1 to TRBJ2-7; 8 bases match TRBD1. This CDR3 contains 16 residues. CDR1 SGHRS and CDR2 YFSETQ come from the germline V gene. After removal of 3 bases from V and 2 bases from J, the junction contained 10 bases not matched to a gene. CDR3 sequence reads: CASSSGQGEVPYEQYF. In DNA, the CDR3 is TGCGCCAGCAGCTCAGGACAGGGAGAGGTCCCCTACGAGCAGTACTTC.

The chain is built from TRBV29-1 and TRBJ2-7, with a possible D match to TRBD1 (5 bases). CDR1 is SQVTM and CDR2 is ANQGSEA in the germline V gene. The CDR3 spans 13 residues. The V end was cut by 4 bases, the J end by 6 bases, with 16 bases between. CDR3 DNA: TGCAGCGTTGCCGAAGCGCCTAGGGGCGAGCAGTACTTC. It codes for CSVAEAPRGEQYF.

The V and J genes are TRBV7-2 and TRBJ2-7, with a tentative D call TRBD2 (6 bases). Germline V gives CDR1 SGHTA, CDR2 FQGNSA. This CDR3 is built from 15 residues. Trimming took 4 bases from V and 1 from J, leaving 14 bases between them. CDR3 DNA sequence: TGTGCCAGCAGCTCGTATCGGGGGACTTCCTACGAGCAGTACTTC. Protein: CASSSYRGTSYEQYF.

The chain uses TRBV7-9 and TRBJ2-7; 9 bases are shared with TRBD2. The germline V gene has CDR1 SEHNR and CDR2 FQNEAQ (reference sequence). V dropped 2 bases and J dropped 4; count of bases not matched to a gene: 9. The CDR3 spans 16 residues. CDR3 residues: CASSLLGLAPEYEQYF. CDR3 coding DNA: TGTGCCAGCAGCTTACTGGGACTAGCCCCCGAGTACGAGCAGTACTTC.